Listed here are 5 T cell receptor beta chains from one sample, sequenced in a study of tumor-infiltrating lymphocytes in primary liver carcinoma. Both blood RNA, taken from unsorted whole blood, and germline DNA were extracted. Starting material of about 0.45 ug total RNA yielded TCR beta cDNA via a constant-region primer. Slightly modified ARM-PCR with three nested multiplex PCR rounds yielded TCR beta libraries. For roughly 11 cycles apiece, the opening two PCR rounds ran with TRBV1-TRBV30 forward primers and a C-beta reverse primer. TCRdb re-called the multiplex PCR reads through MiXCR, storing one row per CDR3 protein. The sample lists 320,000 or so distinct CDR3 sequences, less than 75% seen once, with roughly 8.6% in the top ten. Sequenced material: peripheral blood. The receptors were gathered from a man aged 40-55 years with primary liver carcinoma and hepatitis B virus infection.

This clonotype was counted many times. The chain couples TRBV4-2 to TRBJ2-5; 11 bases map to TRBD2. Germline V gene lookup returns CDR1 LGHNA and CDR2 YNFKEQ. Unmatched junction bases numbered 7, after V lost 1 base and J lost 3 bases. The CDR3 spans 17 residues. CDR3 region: CASSQGEVAGGKETQYF. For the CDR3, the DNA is TGTGCCAGCAGCCAAGGGGAAGTAGCGGGAGGGAAAGAGACCCAGTACTTC.

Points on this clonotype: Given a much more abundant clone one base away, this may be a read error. The CDR3 DNA follows: TGTGCCAGCAGTCCACAGTACGGGCAGTACTTC. Its protein is CASSPQYGQYF. The genes are TRBV6-2 or TRBV6-3 and TRBJ2-7; D remains unclear. The CDR3 is 11 amino acids. Germline values: CDR1 MNHEY, CDR2 SVGEGT.

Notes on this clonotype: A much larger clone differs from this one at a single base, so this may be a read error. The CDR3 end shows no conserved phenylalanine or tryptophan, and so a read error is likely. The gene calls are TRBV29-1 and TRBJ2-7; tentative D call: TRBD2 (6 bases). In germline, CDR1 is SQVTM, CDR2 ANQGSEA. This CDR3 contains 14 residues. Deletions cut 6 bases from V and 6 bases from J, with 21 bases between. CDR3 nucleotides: TGCAGCGTCAAAAAGGAGGGAAAAGCGTCCGAGCAGTACCTC. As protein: CSVKKEGKASEQYL.

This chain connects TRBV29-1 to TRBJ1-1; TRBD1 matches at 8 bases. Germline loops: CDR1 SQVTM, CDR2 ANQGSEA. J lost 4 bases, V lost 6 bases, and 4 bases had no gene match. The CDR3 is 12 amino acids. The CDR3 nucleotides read TGCAGCGTGGTAGACAGGGGCACTGAAGCTTTCTTT. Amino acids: CSVVDRGTEAFF. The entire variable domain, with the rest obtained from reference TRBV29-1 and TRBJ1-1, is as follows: SAVISQKPSRDICQRGTSLTIQCQVDSQVTMMFWYRQQPGQSLTLIATANQGSEATYESGFVIDKFPISRPNLTFSTLTVSNMSPEDSSIYLCSVVDRGTEAFFGQGTRLTVV.

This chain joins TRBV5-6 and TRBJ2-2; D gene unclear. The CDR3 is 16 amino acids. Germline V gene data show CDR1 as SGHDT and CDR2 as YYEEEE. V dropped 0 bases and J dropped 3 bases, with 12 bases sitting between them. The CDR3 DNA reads TGTGCCAGCAGCTTGGTAGGCATGGGATACACCGGGGAGCTGTTTTTT. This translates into CASSLVGMGYTGELFF.